These 17 T cell receptor beta chains originate from one sample sequenced in a study of regulatory T cells in long-lasting Graves disease. Time point given: newly diagnosed GD, antithyroid drugs for less than 3 months. Extracted PBMC RNA gave rise to the TCR library. Researchers made TCR beta libraries by using iRepertoire HTBI primers and running Arm-PCR on CDR3 regions. A single record per CDR3 protein comes from TCRdb applying MiXCR to the multiplex PCR reads. The sample contains about 530,000 distinct CDR3 sequences, approximately 16% of which appear only once. Separately, the same data were catalogued under a study of T cells in Graves' hyperthyroidism and ophthalmopathy.

The sequenced sample was peripheral blood mononuclear cells (PBMCs), obtained at new diagnosis, from a patient treated with antithyroid drugs. All receptors derive from a woman aged 40-60 years with Graves disease.

The chain joins TRBV19 to TRBJ2-7, with 15 bases identical to TRBD2. Germline lookup yields CDR1 LNHDA and CDR2 SQIVND (reference sequence). The CDR3 is 18 amino acids. Unmatched junction bases numbered 8, after V lost 5 bases and J lost 0 bases. The CDR3 here is CASSFRTSGGGNSYEQYF. For the CDR3, the DNA is TGTGCCAGTAGTTTTCGGACTAGCGGGGGGGGGAACTCCTACGAGCAGTACTTC.

The table lists this clonotype with many counts. This rearrangement joins TRBV12-3 or TRBV12-4 to TRBJ1-2; no clear D. V shed 0 bases and J shed 8 bases, with 10 bases lying between them. This CDR3 is built from 13 residues. CDR3: CASSLAGGGGYTF. The DNA for the CDR3 is TGTGCCAGCAGTTTAGCAGGCGGTGGGGGCTACACCTTC.

As to this clonotype: A junction boundary mismatches the germline segment, possibly from a read error. The V and J genes are TRBV6-5 and TRBJ2-7; D is possibly TRBD1 (5 bases). Germline CDR1 reads MNHEY; CDR2 reads SVGAGI. The CDR3 is 14 amino acids. The CDR3: CASSHSGQSYEQYF. CDR3 sequence (DNA): TGTGCCAGCAGTCACTCCGGACAAAGCTACGAGCAGTACTTC.

At least ten counts were recorded for this clonotype. The rearrangement links TRBV7-9 to TRBJ1-2; 8 nucleotides align to TRBD1. Trimming took 5 bases from V and 3 from J; bases not matched to a gene: 8. The CDR3 is 15 residues long. CDR1 SEHNR and CDR2 FQNEAQ come from the germline V gene (reference sequence). CDR3 sequence: CASSTWDRRDYGYTF. The DNA of the CDR3 is TGTGCCAGCAGCACGTGGGACAGGAGGGACTATGGCTACACCTTC.

In this sample, this clonotype turned up many times. The chain employs TRBV18 and TRBJ1-2, with a tentative D call TRBD1 (5 bases). The CDR3 contains 13 residues. V dropped 1 base and J dropped 8 bases, with 11 bases sitting between them. CDR1 and CDR2 from the germline V gene are KGHSH and LQKENI. CDR3 sequence (DNA): TGTGCCAGCTCACCACTCGGGACGGTCGGCTACACCTTC. This sequence encodes CASSPLGTVGYTF. Based on the CDR3 plus reference TRBV18 and TRBJ1-2, the full variable domain is NAGVMQNPRHLVRRRGQEARLRCSPMKGHSHVYWYRQLPEEGLKFMVYLQKENIIDESGMPKERFSAEFPKEGPSILRIQQVVRGDSAAYFCASSPLGTVGYTFGSGTRLTVV.

This chain uses TRBV12-3 or TRBV12-4 with TRBJ2-7; TRBD1 matches at 11 bases. The CDR3 consists of 15 residues. The V gene end was trimmed by 5 bases and the J gene end by 5 bases; junction bases not matched to a gene: 8. The CDR3, as DNA: TGTGCCAGCAGTAGGCGGGGACAGGGGGGCAACGAGCAGTACTTC. It encodes CASSRRGQGGNEQYF.

In its sample, this clonotype was seen a few times. This chain joins TRBV30 and TRBJ1-2; D not resolved. The CDR3 is 15 amino acids. Trimming cost V 4 bases and J 8 bases, with 23 bases left between them. The germline V gene has CDR1 GTSNPN and CDR2 SVGIG (reference sequence). The CDR3 loop reads CAWTHRASNFGGYTF. In nucleotides, the CDR3 is TGTGCCTGGACCCACCGGGCCTCTAATTTCGGGGGCTACACCTTC.

This chain uses TRBV29-1 with TRBJ2-3, with 9 positions matching TRBD2. J gave up 5 bases and V 8 bases, and 8 bases lay outside the gene matches. Germline-derived CDR1 and CDR2 are SQVTM and ANQGSEA. The length of the CDR3 is 13 residues. The CDR3 here is CSLTGTSRDTQYF. In nucleotides, the CDR3 is TGCAGCCTAACCGGGACTAGCCGAGATACGCAGTATTTT.

This clonotype was picked up many times. The chain links TRBV12-3 or TRBV12-4 to TRBJ1-4; 7 bases are a match to TRBD1. The V gene end was trimmed by 5 bases and the J gene end by 8 bases; junction bases not matched to a gene: 8. The CDR3 extends over 14 amino acids. CDR3 DNA: TGTGCCAGCAGTCGTAGGGGGCTCGAGGAAAAACTGTTTTTT. Residues: CASSRRGLEEKLFF.

The chain has TRBV12-3 or TRBV12-4 and TRBJ2-2; D not resolved. Trimming stripped 1 base from V and 4 bases from J, with 7 bases between. The length of the CDR3 is 14 residues. As DNA, the CDR3 is TGTGCCAGCAGTTTAGGCAGTACCACCGGGGAGCTGTTTTTT. It codes for CASSLGSTTGELFF.

The rearrangement links TRBV12-3 or TRBV12-4 to TRBJ2-1, with 9 nucleotides matching TRBD2. CDR3 length: 14 residues. V lost 3 bases to trimming and J lost 7 bases; unmatched junction nucleotides: 4. The CDR3 DNA reads as TGTGCCAGCAGTTTCCGACTAGCGGAAAATGAGCAGTTCTTC. Translated, it gives CASSFRLAENEQFF.

The V and J genes are TRBV29-1 and TRBJ2-7; TRBD1 is a possible D gene (6 bases). The germline V gene has CDR1 SQVTM and CDR2 ANQGSEA. The CDR3 is 15 amino acids. V was pared by 0 bases and J by 0 bases, with 12 bases between. CDR3 nucleotide sequence: TGCAGCGTTGAAGATCGTGGACAGCACTCCTACGAGCAGTACTTC. As protein: CSVEDRGQHSYEQYF.

This clonotype occurred many times. The chain uses TRBV3-1 and TRBJ1-1, with TRBD1 as a possible D gene (6 bases). Germline V gives CDR1 LGHDT, CDR2 YNNKEL (reference sequence). The CDR3 is 18 residues long. V was cut by 0 bases and J by 6 bases, with 23 bases left in between. The CDR3: CASSQDHFRWGEGAEAFF. In nucleotides, the CDR3 is TGTGCCAGCAGCCAAGATCATTTCCGTTGGGGGGAGGGGGCTGAAGCTTTCTTT.

This clonotype was seen at least ten times. This rearrangement joins TRBV28 to TRBJ2-1, with a tentative D call TRBD2 (7 bases). CDR1 is MDHEN, CDR2 SYDVKM, per germline. The CDR3 spans 15 residues. V gave up 3 bases and J gave up 7 bases, with 16 bases separating them. DNA for the CDR3: TGTGCCAGCAGTTTTTTGGCGGGGGCCCCGAATGAGCAGTTCTTC. Encoded protein: CASSFLAGAPNEQFF. Combining the CDR3 with reference TRBV28 and TRBJ2-1 gives the whole variable domain DVKVTQSSRYLVKRTGEKVFLECVQDMDHENMFWYRQDPGLGLRLIYFSYDVKMKEKGDIPEGYSVSREKKERFSLILESASTNQTSMYLCASSFLAGAPNEQFFGPGTRLTVL.

The chain joins TRBV6-2 or TRBV6-3 to TRBJ2-2, with 7 bases identical to TRBD1. The germline CDR1 and CDR2 sequences are MNHEY and SVGEGT. V was pared by 2 bases and J by 5 bases, with 11 bases of the junction left unmatched. The CDR3 spans 17 residues. The CDR3 is CASSYAPGQIITGELFF. The DNA for the CDR3 is TGTGCCAGCAGTTACGCTCCGGGACAGATAATAACCGGGGAGCTGTTTTTT.

The chain carries TRBV7-8 and TRBJ2-2; D ambiguous. In germline, CDR1 is SGHVS, CDR2 FQNEAQ. V shed 4 bases and J shed 4 bases, with 7 bases lying between them. The CDR3 runs to 13 residues. The CDR3 region is CASSSVFTGELFF. The CDR3 bases are TGTGCCAGCAGCTCTGTGTTCACCGGGGAGCTGTTTTTT.

This clonotype has only a few counts. V is TRBV12-3 or TRBV12-4 and J is TRBJ1-5; 7 bases are a match to TRBD1. This CDR3 contains 15 residues. V lost 6 bases to trimming and J lost 0 bases; unmatched junction nucleotides: 5. CDR3 nucleotides: TGTGCCAGCAGCTCCAACAGGGGTAGCAATCAGCCCCAGCATTTT. Residues: CASSSNRGSNQPQHF.